These 6 T cell receptor beta chains came from one sample sequenced in a study of shared clonotypes between healthy human individuals (dated by TCRdb to 2019 to 2021). The library was produced with the immunoSEQ multiplex PCR assay. The table was pulled from immuneACCESS by TCRdb, which kept in-frame rearrangements only. Such tables lose some clones; where checked, under half of the loss comes from unresolved V genes, and the rest has no known cause. This sample lists about 1 million clones; around 74% were detected once. The top ten constitute around 1.5% of the sample. Specimen: memory CD4+ T cells sorted from blood. The meaning of the sample's cell subset or site label: CD45RA-negative fraction. The receptors were sampled from a man younger than 35 in good health.

The chain combines TRBV9 with TRBJ1-3, with D unresolved. The CDR3 extends over 16 amino acids. Trimming took off 0 bases at V and 8 bases at J, with 18 bases between the two ends. The germline V gene has CDR1 SGDLS and CDR2 YYNGEE. The CDR3 spells CASSVDLRAIGDTIYF. The CDR3 bases are TGTGCCAGCAGCGTAGACCTAAGGGCCATTGGTGACACCATATATTTT.

This chain connects TRBV6-1 to TRBJ2-5; 7 bases agree with TRBD1. With V trimmed by 5 bases and J by 5 bases, 8 bases remained unmatched. The CDR3 sequence is 14 residues long. Germline assignment: CDR1 MNHNS and CDR2 SASEGT. The CDR3 spells CASSIPTGQETQYF. The CDR3 nucleotides are TGTGCCAGCAGTATACCGACAGGGCAGGAGACCCAGTACTTC.

This clone was seen a few times. V and J are TRBV2 and TRBJ2-2, with TRBD1 identical over 7 bases. This CDR3 has 15 residues. V gave up 5 bases and J gave up 4 bases; unmatched junction bases: 7. Germline V gives CDR1 SNHLY, CDR2 FYNNEI. CDR3 loop: CASSSQGQSTGELFF. The CDR3 DNA sequence: TGTGCCAGCAGTTCTCAGGGACAGTCCACCGGGGAGCTGTTTTTT.

The chain joins TRBV7-9 to TRBJ2-5, with unresolved D. V was pared by 5 bases and J by 2 bases, with 12 bases between. This CDR3 region has 14 residues. Germline V gene data show CDR1 as SEHNR and CDR2 as FQNEAQ (reference sequence). The CDR3 loop is CASSPYLNQETQYF. The CDR3 nucleotides read TGTGCCAGCAGCCCCTACTTAAATCAAGAGACCCAGTACTTC.

V gene TRBV11-2 combines with J gene TRBJ1-1; D gene unclear. The CDR3 runs 15 residues. The germline gives CDR1 SGHAT, CDR2 FQNNGV. The V end was cut by 2 bases, the J end by 4 bases, with 14 bases between. The CDR3 nucleotides read TGTGCCAGCAGCTTACCCCCAGTGGCCGGCACTGAAGCTTTCTTT. Its translation: CASSLPPVAGTEAFF.

The V call is TRBV5-4, the J call TRBJ1-4; 7 positions match TRBD1. The ends lost 4 bases at V and 7 bases at J; junction bases unmatched: 13. The CDR3 loop spans 16 amino acids. Germline lookup yields CDR1 SGHNT and CDR2 YYREEE (reference sequence). The CDR3 sequence: CASSASRTGRGEKLFF. CDR3 in DNA: TGTGCCAGCAGCGCATCCCGGACAGGTCGTGGTGAAAAACTGTTTTTT.